The 2 T cell receptor beta chains in this list originate from one sample, sequenced in a study of technical replicates of blood from a handful of donors. Clones were read by immunoSEQ multiplex PCR, and TCRdb kept only the in-frame ones, dropping some. The data hold tens of thousands of clones, with roughly 98% observed a single time. The sample was T cells isolated from PBMCs. The source of these receptors is a human donor in good health.

V usage is TRBV28 and J usage is TRBJ1-6; D might be TRBD1 (5 bases). Trimming pared 2 bases from V and 6 bases from J, leaving 26 bases between. The CDR3 has 20 amino acids. Germline loops: CDR1 MDHEN, CDR2 SYDVKM. CDR3 loop: CASSLVRVPVLDKVNSPLHF. Here the CDR3 DNA reads TGTGCCAGCAGTTTAGTCAGGGTCCCGGTTTTGGATAAAGTTAATTCACCCCTCCACTTT.

The gene calls are TRBV6-1 and TRBJ1-2, with D perhaps matching TRBD1 (6 bases). Germline loops: CDR1 MNHNS, CDR2 SASEGT. Trimming shortened V by 3 bases and J by 3 bases, and 20 bases separated the two germline ends. The CDR3 is 17 residues long. CDR3 DNA sequence: TGTGCCAGCAGTGATTATAACAGGGCCGTTGGGGACTATGGCTACACCTTC. This encodes CASSDYNRAVGDYGYTF.